Each of the 27 T cell receptor beta chains below was sequenced from the same sample in a study of CXCR3-negative and CXCR3-positive naive CD8 T cells. Study-level findings and limits: TRB CDR3s were more hydrophobic in CXCR3-positive than in CXCR3-negative naive cells.

The study made its TRB cDNA libraries by 5' RACE, adding UMI labels. TCRdb processed the 5' RACE reads again and assigns one entry to each CDR3 protein, with no DNA. The listing contains tens of thousands of distinct CDR3 sequences. For these TCRs, the target antigens are not known. The sample comprised naive CXCR3+ CD8+ T cells from blood. Subset denoted: CD45RO-CCR7+CD27+CD95- naive CD8+ T cells expressing CXCR3 (TNR3+). The receptors were sampled from a human donor in good health. Some clones in this sample may be carry-over from other donors' samples.

The chain carries TRBV27 and TRBJ2-5; TCRdb indicates TRBD2, and absent DNA this call remains unverified. Germline V CDR1 and CDR2: MNHEY, SMNVEV (reference sequence). The CDR3 runs to 14 residues. The CDR3 is CASSSRTDQETQYF.

This rearrangement joins TRBV12-3 or TRBV12-4 to TRBJ1-2; the TCRdb call, TRBD1, lacks DNA for checking. The CDR3 has 15 residues. The chain's CDR3 is CASKARTGSNYGYTF.

This chain joins TRBV7-2 and TRBJ1-1; the TCRdb call, TRBD1, lacks DNA for checking. CDR1 and CDR2 (germline): SGHTA, FQGNSA. CDR3 length equals 14 residues. The CDR3 spells CASSRRGQGREAFF.

The chain has TRBV12-3 or TRBV12-4 and TRBJ1-2; TCRdb indicates TRBD1, and absent DNA this call remains unverified. The CDR3 is made up of 16 amino acids. CDR3 region: CASSPILRDSSYGYTF.

The chain employs TRBV27 and TRBJ2-7; TCRdb's D call, TRBD1, is unchecked because there is no DNA. Germline values: CDR1 MNHEY, CDR2 SMNVEV (reference sequence). CDR3 length: 15 amino acids. The CDR3 loop reads CASTPLGQGRYEQYF.

This chain connects TRBV7-9 to TRBJ1-1; TCRdb lists TRBD1, though no DNA is available to test this call. Germline CDR1 and CDR2: SEHNR and FQNEAQ (reference sequence). The CDR3 contains 13 residues. CDR3 loop: CASSLLETPGAFF.

The rearrangement links TRBV5-4 to TRBJ2-1; TCRdb outputs TRBD2, but without DNA this stays unchecked. CDR1 is SGHNT and CDR2 is YYREEE in the germline V gene (reference sequence). The CDR3 is 16 amino acids. CDR3 residues: CASRSPLAGPEDEQFF.

The rearrangement uses TRBV7-3 and TRBJ1-5. The CDR3 totals 12 residues. Per germline, CDR1 SGHTA and CDR2 FQGTGA. The CDR3 sequence is CASSLKAQPQHF.

The gene calls are TRBV21-1 and TRBJ1-6. TRBV21-1 is a known pseudogene. This CDR3 comprises 15 residues. The CDR3 loop is CASSKERTDRSPLHF.

The rearrangement joins TRBV20-1 to TRBJ1-5; lacking DNA, the TRBD1 call made by TCRdb goes unchecked. The germline gives CDR1 DFQATT, CDR2 SNEGSKA (reference sequence). The CDR3 contains 13 residues. This chain's CDR3 is CSAGTGIYQPQHF.

The CDR3 is CASSLWASSYNEQFF. This rearrangement joins TRBV12-3 or TRBV12-4 to TRBJ2-1. This CDR3 region has 15 residues.

The chain links TRBV10-3 to TRBJ1-4; checking the TCRdb D call of TRBD1 is not possible without DNA. The CDR3 is 15 residues long. From germline, CDR1 is ENHRY and CDR2 SYGVKD. The chain's CDR3 is CAISWDRANNEKLFF.

The CDR3 loop is CASSLDSTHEKLFF. This chain uses TRBV18 with TRBJ1-4. The CDR3 extends over 14 amino acids. Germline-derived CDR1 and CDR2 are KGHSH and LQKENI.

The chain employs TRBV7-9 and TRBJ2-1; TCRdb designates TRBD2, a call that cannot be tested without DNA. Looked up from germline, CDR1 is SEHNR and CDR2 is FQNEAQ (reference sequence). This CDR3 contains 14 residues. The CDR3 here is CASSFRGGHYEQFF.

This rearrangement joins TRBV28 to TRBJ2-7. The CDR3 spans 13 residues. The germline gives CDR1 MDHEN, CDR2 SYDVKM. CDR3 residues: CASSQAISYEQYF.

The rearrangement uses TRBV6-2 or TRBV6-3 and TRBJ2-7; the TCRdb D gene call, TRBD1, has no DNA to confirm it. The CDR3 extends over 14 amino acids. Germline loops: CDR1 MNHEY, CDR2 SVGEGT. The chain's CDR3 is CASSYSGGLNEQYF.

The V gene is TRBV12-3 or TRBV12-4, the J gene TRBJ1-1. The CDR3 spans 13 residues. The CDR3: CASSLAMNTEAFF.

V and J are TRBV5-1 and TRBJ2-7; no DNA is available, so the TRBD2 call from TCRdb remains unchecked. The CDR3 covers 15 residues. The germline gives CDR1 SGHRS, CDR2 YFSETQ. The CDR3 region is CANLSVAGGSYEQYF.

The genes are TRBV20-1 and TRBJ2-3; TCRdb selects TRBD1, and the lack of DNA leaves this call unchecked. Germline V lookup: CDR1 DFQATT, CDR2 SNEGSKA (reference sequence). This CDR3 has 16 residues. CDR3 sequence reads: CSARDPRASSTDTQYF.

This CDR3 reads CASSPGGPEQFF. The chain employs TRBV7-3 and TRBJ2-1; absent DNA, TCRdb's TRBD1 call cannot be checked. CDR3 size: 12 residues. CDR1 and CDR2 (germline): SGHTA, FQGTGA.

The V gene is TRBV6-6, the J gene TRBJ1-1. The germline gives CDR1 MNHNY, CDR2 SVGAGI (reference sequence). This CDR3 contains 15 residues. The CDR3 sequence: CASSYSGKPNTEAFF.

The chain links TRBV12-3 or TRBV12-4 to TRBJ1-1. The CDR3 is 13 amino acids. The CDR3 sequence is CASSKPLDTEAFF.

This chain links TRBV30 with TRBJ1-1. CDR1 and CDR2 (germline): GTSNPN, SVGIG (reference sequence). The CDR3 has 15 residues. CDR3: CAWSGGDRVYTEAFF.

The chain uses TRBV7-6 and TRBJ1-5; the D call from TCRdb, TRBD1, cannot be confirmed without DNA. The CDR3 totals 17 residues. Germline V gene data show CDR1 as SGHVS and CDR2 as FNYEAQ. The CDR3 is CASSLLQGGVSNQPQHF.

V and J are TRBV28 and TRBJ2-5; TCRdb names TRBD1, which stays unverified in the absence of DNA. The CDR3 extends over 15 amino acids. Germline CDR1 is MDHEN and CDR2 is SYDVKM. CDR3 protein: CASTPGEDLQETQYF. Looking up the rest from reference TRBV28 and TRBJ2-5 gives the full variable domain: DVKVTQSSRYLVKRTGEKVFLECVQDMDHENMFWYRQDPGLGLRLIYFSYDVKMKEKGDIPEGYSVSREKKERFSLILESASTNQTSMYLCASTPGEDLQETQYFGPGTRLLVL.

The gene calls are TRBV7-6 and TRBJ2-1; the D call from TCRdb, TRBD2, cannot be confirmed without DNA. This CDR3 comprises 16 residues. Germline loops: CDR1 SGHVS, CDR2 FNYEAQ. The CDR3: CASSPRVSGGDNEQFF.

The V call is TRBV7-3, the J call TRBJ2-2; the D call from TCRdb, TRBD1, cannot be confirmed without DNA. This CDR3 is 15 amino acids long. The germline V gene encodes CDR1 SGHTA and CDR2 FQGTGA. CDR3 protein: CASSPYRDVGGELFF.